Below, 9 T cell receptor beta chains from the same sample are listed, as sequenced in a study of blood T cells in healthy people across ages. Combining a sample-barcoded 5' primer with a J-beta primer mix, a second PCR ran for roughly 7 to 11 cycles. TCRdb analysed the 5' RACE reads with MiXCR anew, one entry per CDR3 protein. The data hold 700,000 to 950,000 distinct CDR3 sequences, with approximately 39% observed a single time. Sequenced sample: blood. The source is a woman in her sixties in good health.

The chain uses TRBV3-1 and TRBJ1-1; no clear D. This CDR3 spans 13 amino acids. Trimming shortened V by 0 bases and J by 3 bases, and 5 bases separated the two germline ends. The V gene's germline CDR1 is LGHDT and CDR2 YNNKEL (reference sequence). The CDR3 DNA reads as TGTGCCAGCAGCCAAGAAGGTGACACTGAAGCTTTCTTT. Translating it yields CASSQEGDTEAFF.

The chain links TRBV20-1 to TRBJ2-4, with 12 bases that match TRBD2. The CDR3 is 18 amino acids. Trimming took 0 bases from V and 13 from J; bases not matched to a gene: 19. The germline V gene encodes CDR1 DFQATT and CDR2 SNEGSKA (reference sequence). The CDR3 nucleotides read TGCAGTGCTAGAGAGGGGTGGTTACTAGCGGGAGGTCTCGGGGAGCAGTACTTC. Translated, it gives CSAREGWLLAGGLGEQYF.

The J gene is TRBJ2-5, the V gene TRBV10-3; 8 bases map to TRBD2. CDR3 length: 16 residues. Trimming cost V 3 bases and J 4 bases; bases outside gene matches: 10. Germline CDR1 is ENHRY and CDR2 is SYGVKD. The chain's CDR3 is CAISDRKAGVGETQYF. As DNA, the CDR3 is TGTGCCATCAGTGATAGGAAAGCGGGAGTAGGAGAGACCCAGTACTTC.

The chain is built from TRBV12-3 or TRBV12-4 and TRBJ2-2; D might be TRBD1 (6 bases). The CDR3 has 19 residues. V was cut by 3 bases and J by 0 bases, with 20 bases left in between. DNA for the CDR3: TGTGCCAGCAGTTTTCTCGTTTCTCACGGACAGACGAACACCGGGGAGCTGTTTTTT. Protein sequence: CASSFLVSHGQTNTGELFF.

The V and J genes are TRBV7-9 and TRBJ2-5; 8 positions agree with TRBD1. Trimming took 0 bases from V and 5 from J; bases not matched to a gene: 5. The CDR3 has 15 residues. The germline V gene encodes CDR1 SEHNR and CDR2 FQNEAQ (reference sequence). The CDR3 DNA follows: TGTGCCAGCAGCTTAGCCTGGACAGGGCAGGAGACCCAGTACTTC. It yields the protein CASSLAWTGQETQYF.

This clonotype was counted a few times. The V call is TRBV29-1, the J call TRBJ1-2; D may be TRBD1 (5 bases). V was shortened by 4 bases and J by 5 bases, with 14 bases between the two germline ends. The CDR3 spans 13 residues. Germline CDR1 and CDR2: SQVTM and ANQGSEA. The CDR3 DNA reads TGCAGCGTTGCTGAAGGGGACGAGTATGGCTACACCTTC. Protein sequence: CSVAEGDEYGYTF. The variable domain in full, completed from reference TRBV29-1 and TRBJ1-2, reads SAVISQKPSRDICQRGTSLTIQCQVDSQVTMMFWYRQQPGQSLTLIATANQGSEATYESGFVIDKFPISRPNLTFSTLTVSNMSPEDSSIYLCSVAEGDEYGYTFGSGTRLTVV.

This chain joins TRBV14 and TRBJ2-5; D uncertain. V was shortened by 1 base and J by 11 bases, with 23 bases between the two germline ends. Per the germline V gene, CDR1 is SGHDN and CDR2 is FVKESK. The CDR3 totals 16 residues. Written as DNA, the CDR3 is TGTGCCAGCAGCCAAGTAGAAGGGCTTCTAGGCAATGAGCAGTACTTC. As protein: CASSQVEGLLGNEQYF.

The count of this clonotype is one. The chain carries TRBV7-9 and TRBJ1-1; D may be TRBD1 (6 bases). The V gene lost 6 bases and the J gene lost 7 bases, with 15 bases spanning the gap. Germline V CDR1 and CDR2: SEHNR, FQNEAQ (reference sequence). CDR3 size: 13 residues. The CDR3 reads CASSKQKGGEAFF. The CDR3 DNA follows: TGTGCCAGCAGTAAACAAAAAGGGGGTGAAGCTTTCTTT.

J is TRBJ1-4 and V is TRBV27, with TRBD1 matching 11 bases. After removal of 2 bases from V and 2 bases from J, the junction contained 10 bases not matched to a gene. The CDR3 length is 19 residues. Germline V gives CDR1 MNHEY, CDR2 SMNVEV (reference sequence). The CDR3: CASSLKPGQGGLTNEKLFF. The CDR3 nucleotides read TGTGCCAGCAGTTTAAAACCGGGACAGGGGGGGTTGACTAATGAAAAACTGTTTTTT. Full variable domain (remainder filled in from reference TRBV27 and TRBJ1-4): EAQVTQNPRYLITVTGKKLTVTCSQNMNHEYMSWYRQDPGLGLRQIYYSMNVEVTDKGDVPEGYKVSRKEKRNFPLILESPSPNQTSLYFCASSLKPGQGGLTNEKLFFGSGTQLSVL.